The rows below give T cell receptor beta chains drawn from one sample of a study of CD8 T cells in ankylosing spondylitis. From the 5' RACE reads, TCRdb called clonotypes with MiXCR, one entry per CDR3 protein. In the table there are about 340,000 distinct CDR3 sequences, roughly 14% of which are singletons. Material for sequencing was blood, either unsorted or a sorted T cell fraction (not recorded which). The receptors originated from a male donor with ankylosing spondylitis or in good health (not recorded which). The CDR3 runs from the conserved cysteine through the conserved F or W. A D gene is named only where the DNA matches it firmly. The size field is filled for only some rows; it gives once, few, many or a size class.

NA	TRBJ1-1	TRBV6-5	few	CASSYSISGEAFF	TGTGCCAGCAGTTACTCGATTAGCGGGGAAGCTTTCTTT
TRBD2	TRBJ2-3	TRBV10-3	few	CAISEWASGVADTQYF	TGTGCCATCAGTGAGTGGGCTAGCGGGGTCGCAGATACGCAGTATTTT
TRBD2	TRBJ2-7	TRBV7-8	few	CASSKRLAGAAYEQYF	TGTGCCAGCAGCAAAAGACTAGCGGGAGCTGCCTACGAGCAGTACTTC
NA	TRBJ2-2	TRBV5-5	few	CASTPGAITGELFF	TGTGCCAGCACCCCAGGGGCTATCACCGGAGAGCTGTTTTTT
TRBD1	TRBJ1-5	TRBV2	few	CASSERTGGNQPQHF	TGTGCCAGCAGTGAAAGGACAGGGGGCAATCAGCCCCAGCATTTT
TRBD1	TRBJ1-2	TRBV5-1	NA	CASSLAQGAYYGYTF	TGCGCCAGCAGCTTGGCACAGGGGGCGTATTATGGCTACACCTTC
TRBD1	TRBJ1-1	TRBV12-3/TRBV12-4	NA	CASSFQGARSEGAFF	TGTGCCAGCAGTTTTCAGGGGGCGCGTTCGGAGGGAGCTTTCTTT
NA	TRBJ1-2	TRBV19	few	CASSMGTYGYTF	TGTGCCAGTAGTATGGGGACATATGGCTACACCTTC
NA	TRBJ2-1	TRBV6-5	NA	CASSSPLRVPFF	TGTGCCAGCAGCTCCCCACTCAGGGTCCCGTTCTTC
TRBD2	TRBJ2-2	TRBV7-2	NA	CASSLFSGRVAGELFF	TGTGCCAGCAGCTTGTTTAGCGGGAGGGTGGCCGGGGAGCTGTTTTTT
TRBD2	TRBJ2-1	TRBV6-1	NA	CASSPGTSRNSYNEQFF	TGTGCCAGCAGCCCGGGGACTAGCCGCAACTCCTACAATGAGCAGTTCTTC
NA	TRBJ1-1	TRBV7-9	few	CASSLAGASGTEAFF	TGTGCCAGCAGCTTGGCGGGGGCTTCAGGGACTGAAGCTTTCTTT
NA	TRBJ1-4	TRBV11-2	NA	CASNQPTRDEKLFF	TGTGCCAGCAACCAACCTACCCGAGATGAAAAACTGTTTTTT
TRBD2	TRBJ2-3	TRBV20-1	NA	CSARGRATSGGTSTDTQYF	TGCAGTGCTAGAGGCCGCGCGACTAGCGGGGGAACTAGCACAGATACGCAGTATTTT
TRBD2	TRBJ2-7	TRBV20-1	NA	CSARDPLAGAGEQYF	TGCAGTGCTAGAGATCCCCTAGCGGGAGCGGGCGAGCAGTACTTC
NA	TRBJ2-2	TRBV12-3/TRBV12-4	NA	CASTPGGGYTGELFF	TGTGCCAGCACCCCGGGTGGGGGCTACACCGGGGAGCTGTTTTTT
NA	TRBJ1-2	TRBV6-5	few	CASSYSLSSGYTF	TGTGCCAGCAGTTACTCCCTAAGCAGTGGCTACACCTTC
NA	TRBJ2-2	TRBV5-1	few	CASSFRGMDTGELFF	TGCGCCAGCAGCTTTCGAGGGATGGACACCGGGGAGCTGTTTTTT
TRBD2	TRBJ2-3	TRBV12-3/TRBV12-4	few	CASSLAGGTSTDTQYF	TGTGCCAGCAGTCTAGCGGGAGGAACTAGCACAGATACGCAGTATTTT
TRBD2	TRBJ2-1	TRBV7-6	few	CASTYQPHSGGMYNDQFF	TGTGCCAGCACTTATCAGCCCCATAGCGGGGGTATGTACAATGACCAGTTCTTC
TRBD2	TRBJ2-1	TRBV6-4	NA	CASSAPGTSGGLTNEQFF	TGTGCCAGCAGTGCCCCCGGGACTAGCGGGGGCCTAACCAATGAGCAGTTCTTC
TRBD1	TRBJ1-1	TRBV29-1	few	CSVRQGMNTEAFF	TGCAGCGTCCGACAGGGGATGAACACTGAAGCTTTCTTT
NA	TRBJ2-1	TRBV20-1	few	CSVWGTSYNEQFF	TGCAGTGTCTGGGGGACATCCTACAATGAGCAGTTCTTC
TRBD2	TRBJ2-3	TRBV9	NA	CASSPRGGRSTDTQYF	TGTGCCAGCAGCCCTAGGGGAGGGCGTTCCACAGATACGCAGTATTTT
TRBD1	TRBJ2-2	TRBV27	NA	CASSPRRQGGELFF	TGTGCCAGCAGTCCTCGTCGACAGGGAGGGGAGCTGTTTTTT
TRBD1	TRBJ2-7	TRBV12-3/TRBV12-4	NA	CASSRGQQEQYF	TGTGCCAGCAGCCGGGGACAGCAAGAGCAGTACTTC
NA	TRBJ1-3	TRBV6-5	NA	CATGRSGNTIYF	TGTGCCACGGGGAGGTCCGGAAACACCATATATTTT
TRBD1	TRBJ2-7	TRBV20-1	many	CSARSPGQGVYEQYF	TGCAGTGCTAGATCCCCGGGACAGGGCGTCTACGAGCAGTACTTC
TRBD2	TRBJ2-1	TRBV3-1	few	CASSQDPSGSTYNEQFF	TGTGCCAGCAGCCAAGACCCAAGCGGGAGCACATACAATGAGCAGTTCTTC
TRBD2	TRBJ2-3	TRBV5-1	NA	CASSLGTSGMSDTQYF	TGCGCCAGCAGCTTGGGGACTAGCGGGATGTCAGATACGCAGTATTTT
NA	TRBJ2-4	TRBV20-1	many	CSAGRGGIDKNIQYF	TGCAGTGCTGGGAGGGGGGGGATCGACAAAAACATTCAGTACTTC
TRBD1	TRBJ1-1	TRBV6-1	NA	CASRDRGRTEAFF	TGTGCCAGCAGGGACAGGGGGAGGACTGAAGCTTTCTTT
NA	TRBJ2-1	TRBV5-6	many	CASSLGGIYNEQFF	TGTGCCAGCAGCTTGGGCGGGATCTACAATGAGCAGTTCTTC
NA	TRBJ2-7	TRBV20-1	many	CSASLSAKGGRATPEQYF	TGCAGTGCTAGCCTATCTGCGAAAGGCGGCAGGGCCACCCCCGAGCAGTACTTC
TRBD2	TRBJ2-4	TRBV10-3	few	CAISLKPGLAEKNIQYF	TGTGCCATCAGTCTTAAACCGGGACTAGCGGAAAAAAACATTCAGTACTTC
NA	TRBJ2-7	TRBV18	NA	CASSPRDTQKSEQYF	TGTGCCAGCTCACCAAGGGACACACAGAAGAGCGAGCAGTACTTC
TRBD1	TRBJ1-5	TRBV27	many	CASSFSGTGFSQPQHF	TGTGCCAGCAGTTTTTCGGGGACAGGGTTTTCTCAGCCCCAGCATTTT
NA	TRBJ2-2	TRBV24-1	few	CATSGPQGTGELFF	TGTGCCACCAGTGGACCCCAGGGAACCGGGGAGCTGTTTTTT
TRBD2	TRBJ2-3	TRBV7-2	few	CASSLAGGAGASTDTQYF	TGTGCCAGCAGCTTAGCCGGCGGAGCGGGGGCTAGCACAGATACGCAGTATTTT
NA	TRBJ2-1	TRBV6-5	few	CASSYGGRWGNEQFF	TGTGCCAGCAGTTACGGTGGCAGGTGGGGCAATGAGCAGTTCTTC
NA	TRBJ1-1	TRBV10-3	NA	CAISESKGIAFF	TGTGCCATCAGTGAGTCGAAAGGCATTGCTTTCTTT
NA	TRBJ2-7	TRBV7-6	NA	CASSLARLAIDEQYF	TGTGCCAGCAGCTTAGCCAGGCTAGCTATCGACGAGCAGTACTTC
TRBD1	TRBJ1-4	TRBV10-3	few	CAISERQGEDEKLFF	TGTGCCATCAGTGAAAGACAGGGGGAAGATGAAAAACTGTTTTTT
NA	TRBJ2-7	TRBV11-2	many	CASSLVASSYEQYF	TGTGCCAGCAGCCTCGTGGCGAGCTCCTACGAGCAGTACTTC
NA	TRBJ2-3	TRBV7-9	few	CASSLWEGGDTQYF	TGTGCCAGCAGCTTATGGGAAGGGGGAGATACGCAGTATTTT
NA	TRBJ1-1	TRBV5-1	many	CASSSLQGSTEAFF	TGCGCCAGCAGCTCCTTACAGGGAAGCACTGAAGCTTTCTTT
NA	TRBJ2-1	TRBV4-1	few	CASSQTRGNEQFF	TGCGCCAGCAGCCAGACCAGGGGAAATGAGCAGTTCTTC
TRBD2	TRBJ2-1	TRBV11-2	many	CASSSRSGTSYNEQFF	TGTGCCAGCAGCTCTCGAAGCGGGACTTCCTACAATGAGCAGTTCTTC
NA	TRBJ2-7	TRBV11-2	NA	CASSLVAGRIREGNTYEQYF	TGTGCCAGCAGCTTGGTCGCAGGTAGGATACGAGAGGGGAATACCTACGAGCAGTACTTC
NA	TRBJ2-2	TRBV5-1	NA	CASNPLSWTGELFF	TGCGCCAGCAACCCACTCTCGTGGACCGGGGAGCTGTTTTTT
TRBD2	TRBJ2-5	TRBV5-1	NA	CASSLSGLAGGRETQYF	TGCGCCAGCAGCTTGTCGGGACTAGCGGGGGGGCGAGAGACCCAGTACTTC
NA	TRBJ2-1	TRBV5-6	few	CASSLPLGNEQFF	TGTGCCAGCAGCTTGCCGCTCGGGAATGAGCAGTTCTTC